One sample yielded the 20 T cell receptor beta chains listed below, sequenced in a study of beta chain features in type 1 diabetes. Every bit of the isolated RNA underwent reverse transcription, so sequencing read expressed TCRB transcripts. Here immunoSEQ multiplex PCR was the method, and the copy in TCRdb shows in-frame clones only, minus some. Here the sample spans about 620,000 clones, roughly 16% being singletons. The specimen was naive CD4+ T cells from blood. The receptors originated from a man between 18 and 29 years old in good health.

Only a few counts were recorded for this clone. The chain is built from TRBV7-3 and TRBJ2-1, with a weak D call TRBD2 (5 bases). V lost 4 bases to trimming and J lost 7 bases, with 17 bases between them. The V gene's germline CDR1 is SGHTA and CDR2 FQGTGA. The CDR3 is 15 residues long. The CDR3 here is CASSSPKARGNEQFF. In DNA form, the CDR3 reads TGTGCCAGCAGCTCCCCCAAGGCCAGAGGGAATGAGCAGTTCTTC.

This chain links TRBV28 with TRBJ2-7; TRBD1 matches 8 bases. The germline gives CDR1 MDHEN, CDR2 SYDVKM. V gave up 6 bases and J gave up 2 bases; unmatched junction bases: 6. This CDR3 region has 14 residues. The CDR3 is CASRPTGATYEQYF. The CDR3 DNA is TGTGCCAGCAGGCCGACAGGGGCGACCTACGAGCAGTACTTC.

This rearrangement joins TRBV5-1 to TRBJ2-1; 14 nucleotides line up with TRBD2. Germline V CDR1 and CDR2: SGHRS, YFSETQ. This CDR3 comprises 16 residues. V gave up 4 bases and J gave up 5 bases; unmatched junction bases: 5. CDR3 region: CASSRGLAGGHNEQFF. CDR3 DNA sequence: TGCGCCAGCAGCCGAGGACTAGCGGGAGGTCACAATGAGCAGTTCTTC.

The table lists this clone with a few counts. This chain uses TRBV5-1 with TRBJ1-2; no reliable D call. V was shortened by 7 bases and J by 5 bases, with 15 bases between the two germline ends. This CDR3 is 13 amino acids long. CDR1 and CDR2 from the germline V gene are SGHRS and YFSETQ. CDR3 in amino acids: CASGRDVLYGYTF. The DNA of the CDR3 is TGCGCCAGCGGACGGGATGTCTTATATGGCTACACCTTC.

This clone was picked up a small number of times. The V gene is TRBV5-1, the J gene TRBJ1-6; D not resolved. Trimming took 5 bases from V and 3 from J, leaving 15 bases between them. Germline CDR1 is SGHRS and CDR2 is YFSETQ. This CDR3 has 16 amino acids. CDR3 sequence (DNA): TGCGCCAGCAGTACCTTGACGGGAAACTATAATTCACCCCTCCACTTT. It specifies CASSTLTGNYNSPLHF.

This clone was counted a few times. The chain carries TRBV28 and TRBJ1-2; D gene uncertain. CDR1 and CDR2 (germline): MDHEN, SYDVKM. The CDR3 length is 12 residues. Deletions cut 9 bases from V and 1 base from J, with 9 bases between. CDR3 sequence reads: CARVPGNYGYTF. The CDR3 DNA follows: TGTGCCAGGGTCCCGGGTAACTATGGCTACACCTTC.

This clone was seen only a few times. The rearrangement links TRBV28 to TRBJ1-4; D not certain. Trimming stripped 10 bases from V and 5 bases from J, with 11 bases between. The CDR3 totals 12 residues. The V gene's germline CDR1 is MDHEN and CDR2 SYDVKM. CDR3 nucleotides: TGTGCCATCGGGAGACCCAATGAAAAACTGTTTTTT. This encodes CAIGRPNEKLFF. Supplemented by reference TRBV28 and TRBJ1-4, the full variable domain reads DVKVTQSSRYLVKRTGEKVFLECVQDMDHENMFWYRQDPGLGLRLIYFSYDVKMKEKGDIPEGYSVSREKKERFSLILESASTNQTSMYLCAIGRPNEKLFFGSGTQLSVL.

V usage is TRBV27 and J usage is TRBJ2-7; D may correspond to TRBD1 or TRBD2 (5 bases each). Germline assignment: CDR1 MNHEY and CDR2 SMNVEV (reference sequence). V was clipped by 5 bases and J by 5 bases, with 19 bases between them. This CDR3 region has 15 residues. The CDR3 here is CASSVPGTTYHEQYF. As DNA, the CDR3 is TGTGCCAGCAGTGTCCCCGGGACGACTTACCACGAGCAGTACTTC.

This chain uses TRBV11-2 with TRBJ1-1, with D unclear. V shed 6 bases and J shed 6 bases, with 17 bases lying between them. The CDR3 totals 14 residues. Germline V gene data show CDR1 as SGHAT and CDR2 as FQNNGV. CDR3 region: CASRSRPMPSEAFF. The CDR3 DNA reads as TGTGCCAGCAGATCAAGACCTATGCCGTCTGAAGCTTTCTTT.

On this clone: Other DNA sequences of this sample code for an identical CDR3. The rearrangement links TRBV19 to TRBJ1-1; 7 bases agree with TRBD1. CDR3 length: 15 residues. The V segment lost 5 bases and the J segment 1 base; nucleotides outside the gene matches: 7. CDR1 is LNHDA and CDR2 is SQIVND in the germline V gene (reference sequence). CDR3 sequence reads: CASSGRTGKNTEAFF. The CDR3 DNA sequence: TGTGCCAGTAGTGGGCGGACAGGCAAGAACACTGAAGCTTTCTTT.

The genes are TRBV7-9 and TRBJ1-1; no clear D gene. CDR1 is SEHNR, CDR2 FQNEAQ, per germline (reference sequence). This CDR3 comprises 13 residues. V shed 1 base and J shed 1 base, with 4 bases lying between them. CDR3 sequence: CASSLDANTEAFF. Written as DNA, the CDR3 is TGTGCCAGCAGCTTAGACGCGAACACTGAAGCTTTCTTT.

The chain has TRBV27 and TRBJ2-7, with D unresolved. The CDR3 sequence is 13 residues long. V lost 3 bases and J 2 bases, leaving 8 bases between the germline ends. The germline V gene encodes CDR1 MNHEY and CDR2 SMNVEV (reference sequence). The DNA for the CDR3 is TGTGCCAGCAGTTTTCACTACACCTACGAGCAGTACTTC. It yields the protein CASSFHYTYEQYF.

The chain joins TRBV18 to TRBJ2-7; 10 positions agree with TRBD1. V was clipped by 6 bases and J by 7 bases; unmatched bases: 18. This CDR3 is built from 17 residues. The germline gives CDR1 KGHSH, CDR2 LQKENI. Written as DNA, the CDR3 is TGTGCCAGCTCGCCAACCTCAACCGGGACAGGGGCGGGGGAGCAGTACTTC. It translates to CASSPTSTGTGAGEQYF. The full variable domain, with the rest looked up from reference TRBV18 and TRBJ2-7, is NAGVMQNPRHLVRRRGQEARLRCSPMKGHSHVYWYRQLPEEGLKFMVYLQKENIIDESGMPKERFSAEFPKEGPSILRIQQVVRGDSAAYFCASSPTSTGTGAGEQYFGPGTRLTVT.

The chain carries TRBV27 and TRBJ1-6; TRBD1 matches 7 bases. Trimming at V came to 6 bases and at J to 8 bases, leaving 7 bases not matched to a gene. CDR1 and CDR2 from the germline V gene are MNHEY and SMNVEV (reference sequence). This CDR3 is 14 amino acids long. This CDR3 reads CASSLDRVDSPLHF. The CDR3 DNA follows: TGTGCCAGCAGCCTCGACAGGGTTGATTCACCCCTCCACTTT.

This clone has just a few counts. The chain has TRBV5-1 and TRBJ2-5, with D possibly TRBD1 on 8 matching bases. Germline CDR1 is SGHRS and CDR2 is YFSETQ. This CDR3 is built from 17 residues. Trimming stripped 4 bases from V and 4 bases from J, with 23 bases between. The CDR3 DNA is TGCGCCAGCAGCCCCGGACAGGGAGGGAGGTCCAGAGAGACCCAGTACTTC. Residues: CASSPGQGGRSRETQYF.

Only a few counts were recorded for this clone. The CDR3 here is CASSLTSGIASYNEQFF. In nucleotides, the CDR3 is TGTGCCAGCAGCTTGACTAGCGGGATAGCCTCCTACAATGAGCAGTTCTTC. The chain employs TRBV7-7 and TRBJ2-1, with 11 bases that match TRBD2. Trimming removed 3 bases from V and 0 bases from J; junction bases left unmatched: 4. The CDR3 sequence is 17 residues long. Germline V gives CDR1 SSHAT, CDR2 FNYEAQ (reference sequence).

The rearrangement uses TRBV7-9 and TRBJ1-2; D is possibly TRBD1 (6 bases). Trimming removed 5 bases from V and 7 bases from J, with 17 bases in between. The length of the CDR3 is 14 residues. Germline assignment: CDR1 SEHNR and CDR2 FQNEAQ (reference sequence). The CDR3 coding sequence is TGTGCCAGCAGCCTAAACTACGAGGGGGGTGGCTACACCTTC. Its protein is CASSLNYEGGGYTF.

J is TRBJ2-5 and V is TRBV18; D uncertain. Looked up from germline, CDR1 is KGHSH and CDR2 is LQKENI. The CDR3 runs 16 residues. V shed 5 bases and J shed 1 base, with 17 bases lying between them. The CDR3 spells CASSERLLLLQETQYF. DNA of the CDR3: TGTGCCAGCTCAGAGAGACTTCTACTACTCCAAGAGACCCAGTACTTC.

The rearrangement uses TRBV5-6 and TRBJ1-6; no reliable D call. Trimming pared 2 bases from V and 13 bases from J, leaving 13 bases between. The CDR3 is 13 amino acids. Germline-derived CDR1 and CDR2 are SGHDT and YYEEEE. CDR3 nucleotide sequence: TGTGCCAGCAGCTTCGGACGGATCTTCCCCCTCCACTTT. It specifies CASSFGRIFPLHF.

This clone was picked up a small number of times. The chain employs TRBV30 and TRBJ2-2; 9 bases align to TRBD1. The CDR3 is 15 amino acids. The V and J ends lost 0 bases and 5 bases, in that order; junction bases with no gene match: 4. Germline-derived CDR1 and CDR2 are GTSNPN and SVGIG (reference sequence). CDR3 amino acids: CAWSVQGAWTGELFF. CDR3 DNA: TGTGCCTGGAGTGTACAGGGGGCTTGGACCGGGGAGCTGTTTTTT.